This is a list of T cell receptor beta chains from one sample in a study of T cell responses to AZD1222 COVID-19 vaccine. The protocol was immunoSEQ multiplex PCR, while the TCRdb copy is restricted to in-frame clones and leaves out a portion. The sample lists 75,000 to 90,000 clones; roughly 90% were seen once. Sequencing used peripheral blood, obtained 28 days after the second AZD1222 dose. The receptor set was obtained from an adult who received the AZD1222 COVID-19 vaccine. CDR3s include the opening cysteine and the closing phenylalanine or tryptophan. D genes are given only for firm matches. A row's size may be missing; if present it is once, few, many or a size class.

>TRBJ2-5|TRBV5-1|-|14|-
TGCGCCAGCAGCTTGGGCGGGTCCGGCGAGACCCAGTACTTC
CASSLGGSGETQYF
>TRBJ2-6|TRBV19|TRBD1|21|-
TGTGCCAGTAGTATCAGGGAGGGGACAGGGTTTGTAGGATCTGGGGCCAACGTCCTGACTTTC
CASSIREGTGFVGSGANVLTF
>TRBJ2-5|TRBV30|-|11|-
TGTGCCTGGAGTGTTGCAGAGACCCAGTACTTC
CAWSVAETQYF
>TRBJ2-1|TRBV10-3|-|16|-
TGTGCCATCAGTGAGATCCGGGACTCCACCTACAATGAGCAGTTCTTC
CAISEIRDSTYNEQFF
>TRBJ2-7|TRBV11-3|-|14|-
TGTGCCAGCAGAAAGACGGGAGAATCGGGTGAGCAGTACTTC
CASRKTGESGEQYF
>TRBJ2-7|TRBV4-2|-|16|-
TGTGCCAGCAGCCAAGCTACCGGGACTGGAATCTACGAGCAGTACTTC
CASSQATGTGIYEQYF
>TRBJ2-7|TRBV14|TRBD2|15|-
TGTGCCAGCAGCGGACTAGCGGGAGAGCGTTACGAGCAGTACTTC
CASSGLAGERYEQYF
>TRBJ2-7|TRBV10-3|-|14|-
TGTGCCATCAGTGGACGGCAGGGAGGCGACGAGCAGTACTTC
CAISGRQGGDEQYF
>TRBJ2-7|TRBV7-3|-|15|-
TGTGCCAGCAGCTTACGGGGTAGCGGACCCTACGAGCAGTACTTC
CASSLRGSGPYEQYF
>TRBJ1-5|TRBV19|TRBD1|14|-
TGTGCCAGTAGTATACCCGGACAGGGTCAGCCCCAGCATTTT
CASSIPGQGQPQHF
>TRBJ2-7|TRBV11-3|-|13|-
TGTGCCAGCAGCTTACAGACAGCCTACGAGCAGTACTTC
CASSLQTAYEQYF
>TRBJ2-7|TRBV21-1|-|15|-
TGTGCCAGCACCCAACCAGAGACAGGGGGACTCGAGCAGTACTTC
CASTQPETGGLEQYF
>TRBJ1-1|TRBV6-1|-|14|-
TGTGCCAGCAGTGAAGGGGTACGGAACACTGAAGCTTTCTTT
CASSEGVRNTEAFF
>TRBJ2-5|TRBV5-4|TRBD1|14|-
TGTGCCAGCAGCTTGGGACAGGGACAAGAGACCCAGTACTTC
CASSLGQGQETQYF
>TRBJ2-5|TRBV5-1|TRBD1|13|-
TGCGCCAGCGCGACAGGGGGCGGGGAGACCCAGTACTTC
CASATGGGETQYF
>TRBJ2-7|TRBV7-2|TRBD2|17|-
TGTGCCAGCAGCTTAGGTGTGACTAGCGGGAGAACGGCCGAGCAGTACTTC
CASSLGVTSGRTAEQYF
>TRBJ2-3|TRBV10-3|-|13|-
TGTGCCATCAGTGAGCGGGACACAGATACGCAGTATTTT
CAISERDTDTQYF
>TRBJ1-5|TRBV6-5|TRBD1|15|-
TGTGCCAGCAGGGCAGGGGGCGCGGGCAATCAGCCCCAGCATTTT
CASRAGGAGNQPQHF
>TRBJ2-3|TRBV3-1/TRBV3-2|TRBD2|15|few
TGTGCCAGCAGTCCCACTAGCGGGAGTACAGATACGCAGTATTTT
CASSPTSGSTDTQYF
>TRBJ2-3|TRBV27|-|15|few
TGTGCCAGCAGATCGGCGGGACTGTCGCCAGATACGCAGTATTTT
CASRSAGLSPDTQYF
>TRBJ2-1|TRBV7-9|TRBD1|15|once
TGTGCCAGCAGCTTAGTACAGGGGGCTTGGAATGAGCAGTTCTTC
CASSLVQGAWNEQFF
>TRBJ2-1|TRBV11-1|-|13|-
TGTGCCAGCAGCCGGAGCTCCTACAATGAGCAGTTCTTC
CASSRSSYNEQFF
>TRBJ1-4|TRBV10-3|-|14|once
TGTGCCATCAGTGAGGCAGGGTTTAATGAAAAACTGTTTTTT
CAISEAGFNEKLFF
>TRBJ1-6|TRBV5-1|-|14|-
TGCGCCAGCAGCTCGACGGGGGATGATTCACCCCTCCACTTT
CASSSTGDDSPLHF
>TRBJ1-2|TRBV2|-|14|once
TGTGCCAGCAGCCCCGGGACCCCCAACTATGGCTACACCTTC
CASSPGTPNYGYTF
>TRBJ2-4|TRBV18|TRBD2|18|-
TGTGCCAGCTCACCCTGCACGGGGGGGGAGCTAGCCAAAAACATTCAGTACTTC
CASSPCTGGELAKNIQYF
>TRBJ2-2|TRBV6-5|TRBD1|15|few
TGTGCCAGCAGCCGGACAGGGGGCGTTTCCGGGGAGCTGTTTTTT
CASSRTGGVSGELFF
>TRBJ2-3|TRBV5-8|TRBD2|15|-
TGTGCCAGCAGCTTGTTCCTAGCGGGCACAGATACGCAGTATTTT
CASSLFLAGTDTQYF
>TRBJ2-3|TRBV28|TRBD2|16|-
TGTGCCAGCAGTCTCGGGACTAGCGGGGACACAGATACGCAGTATTTT
CASSLGTSGDTDTQYF
>TRBJ2-3|TRBV27|TRBD2|14|-
TGTGCCAGCGGGACTAGCGTTAGCACAGATACGCAGTATTTT
CASGTSVSTDTQYF
>TRBJ2-3|TRBV5-1|-|16|-
TGCGCCAGCGCGCTGTCTCGGGGTTTTAGCACAGATACGCAGTATTTT
CASALSRGFSTDTQYF
>TRBJ1-5|TRBV18|-|13|-
TGTGCCAGCTCAGAGGACAGACATCAGCCCCAGCATTTT
CASSEDRHQPQHF
>TRBJ1-3|TRBV6-1|-|14|-
TGTGCCAGCAGGCAACCGGAGGCTGGAAACACCATATATTTT
CASRQPEAGNTIYF
>TRBJ1-2|TRBV24-1|-|12|once
TGTGCCACCAGTGATTTGGACTATGGCTACACCTTC
CATSDLDYGYTF
>TRBJ2-3|TRBV11-2|-|15|-
TGTGCCAGCAGCTTAACAGGACCTAACCCAGATACGCAGTATTTT
CASSLTGPNPDTQYF